The T cell receptor (beta chain) under discussion was sequenced for a study of blood T cell repertoires in COVID-19. As for the study in general: Sample material is recorded as cDNA or gDNA derived from T cells, B-cell-depleted T cells, or PBMCs.

In the study's own analysis: Nucleated cell number was recorded as an estimate derived from reference gene primer amplification. Assay used: immunoSEQ multiplex PCR; TCRdb lists only in-frame clones, some missing. For V, J and clone size, that table is used; D and trimming come from the DNA. Of some 330,000 clones listed, roughly four fifths are singletons. This CDR3 is built from 15 residues. Across under 25 US areas, participants ranged in age from roughly 18 to 95 years. Participant-reported clinical history was the basis for cohort assignment. V usage is TRBV21-1 and J usage is TRBJ2-7; the D call in the table, TRBD1, was not verified against the DNA. TRBV21-1 is annotated as a pseudogene. Input material: PBMCs or T cells enriched from blood (not recorded which). The TCR originated in a woman between 45 and 60 years old who had recovered from COVID-19. The CDR3 here is CASELKDRGIYEQYF. DNA of the CDR3: TGTGCCAGCGAACTAAAGGACAGGGGGATCTACGAGCAGTACTTC.